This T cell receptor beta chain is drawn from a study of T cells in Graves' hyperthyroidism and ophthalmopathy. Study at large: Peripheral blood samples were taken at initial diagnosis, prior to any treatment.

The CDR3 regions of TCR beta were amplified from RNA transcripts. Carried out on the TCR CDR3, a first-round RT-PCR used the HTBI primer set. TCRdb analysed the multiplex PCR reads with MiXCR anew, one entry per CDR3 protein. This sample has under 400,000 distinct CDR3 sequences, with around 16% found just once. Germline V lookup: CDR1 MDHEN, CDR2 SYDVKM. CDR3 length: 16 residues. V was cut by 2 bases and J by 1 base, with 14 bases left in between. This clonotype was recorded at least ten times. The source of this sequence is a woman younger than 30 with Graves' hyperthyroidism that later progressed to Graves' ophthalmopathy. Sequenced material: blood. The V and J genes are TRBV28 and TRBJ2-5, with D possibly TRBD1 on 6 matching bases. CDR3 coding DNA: TGTGCCAGCAGTTTAATGGGGAACAGGGCCCAAGAGACCCAGTACTTC. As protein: CASSLMGNRAQETQYF.